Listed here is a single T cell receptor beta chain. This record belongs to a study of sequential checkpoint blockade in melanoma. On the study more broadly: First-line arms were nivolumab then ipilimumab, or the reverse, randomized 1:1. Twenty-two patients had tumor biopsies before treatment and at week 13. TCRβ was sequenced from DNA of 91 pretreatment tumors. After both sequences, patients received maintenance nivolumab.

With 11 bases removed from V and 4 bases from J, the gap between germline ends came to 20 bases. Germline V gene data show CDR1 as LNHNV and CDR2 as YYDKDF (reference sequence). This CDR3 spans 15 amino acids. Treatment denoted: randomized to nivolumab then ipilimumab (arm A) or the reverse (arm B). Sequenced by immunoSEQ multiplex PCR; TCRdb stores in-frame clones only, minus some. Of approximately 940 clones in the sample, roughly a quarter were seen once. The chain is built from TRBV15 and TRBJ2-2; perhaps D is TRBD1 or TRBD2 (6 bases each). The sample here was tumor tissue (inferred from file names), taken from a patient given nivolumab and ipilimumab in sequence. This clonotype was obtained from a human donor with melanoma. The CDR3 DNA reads TGTGCCCCCCGTCCGGGGGCCGGAGGCACCGGGGAGCTGTTTTTT. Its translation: CAPRPGAGGTGELFF.